This passage covers 24 T cell receptor beta chains from one sample sequenced in a study of glioma-infiltrating T cells after dendritic cell vaccination. Libraries were prepared by immunoSEQ multiplex PCR; TCRdb keeps only in-frame clonotypes and omits some of them. The data hold about 90,000 clones, with under 90% observed a single time. Here the sequenced sample was blood, taken before dendritic cell vaccination. The receptors shown here come from a human donor with glioblastoma.

V and J are TRBV2 and TRBJ1-2; 7 bases fit TRBD1. The CDR3 spans 14 residues. V lost 3 bases, J lost 5 bases, and 6 bases stayed unmatched. The V gene's germline CDR1 is SNHLY and CDR2 FYNNEI. The CDR3 nucleotides read TGTGCCAGCAGTGATGGGCAGGGGGTGTATGGCTACACCTTC. It translates to CASSDGQGVYGYTF.

This chain connects TRBV6-1 to TRBJ2-1, with 9 nucleotides matching TRBD1. This CDR3 has 15 residues. CDR1 is MNHNS, CDR2 SASEGT, per germline. Unmatched junction bases numbered 6, after V lost 2 bases and J lost 7 bases. The CDR3 bases are TGTGCCAGCAGTGAAACAGGGGGCCACGGGAATGAGCAGTTCTTC. Protein: CASSETGGHGNEQFF.

This sequence joins TRBV10-3 and TRBJ2-3; D may be TRBD1 (6 bases). This CDR3 has 13 amino acids. The ends were cut back, 4 bases at V and 4 bases at J, with 9 bases in the middle. The germline gives CDR1 ENHRY, CDR2 SYGVKD. CDR3 amino acids: CAISVEGADTQYF. In DNA, the CDR3 is TGTGCCATCAGTGTAGAGGGGGCAGATACGCAGTATTTT.

This sequence joins TRBV7-3 and TRBJ2-3; TRBD2 is a possible D gene (5 bases). V lost 6 bases, J lost 0 bases, and 10 bases lay in between. Germline V lookup: CDR1 SGHTA, CDR2 FQGTGA. This CDR3 has 14 amino acids. CDR3: CASRGGPSTDTQYF. The CDR3 coding sequence is TGTGCCAGCAGGGGCGGGCCTAGCACAGATACGCAGTATTTT. Supplemented by reference TRBV7-3 and TRBJ2-3, the full variable domain reads GAGVSQTPSNKVTEKGKYVELRCDPISGHTALYWYRQSLGQGPEFLIYFQGTGAADDSGLPNDRFFAVRPEGSVSTLKIQRTERGDSAVYLCASRGGPSTDTQYFGPGTRLTVL.

The J gene is TRBJ1-1, the V gene TRBV19, with D possibly being TRBD1 (5 bases). Germline loops: CDR1 LNHDA, CDR2 SQIVND (reference sequence). This CDR3 has 14 amino acids. The ends were cut back, 6 bases at V and 5 bases at J, with 16 bases in the middle. The CDR3 coding sequence is TGTGCCAGTAGATGGGGGGGTGCCGGGACTGAAGCTTTCTTT. Its protein is CASRWGGAGTEAFF.

The rearrangement links TRBV5-5 to TRBJ1-2, with D unclear. Germline V gene data show CDR1 as SGHKS and CDR2 as YYEKEE (reference sequence). The V end lost 0 bases, the J end lost 5 bases, and 20 bases lay between the germline ends. The length of the CDR3 is 17 residues. In nucleotides, the CDR3 is TGTGCCAGCAGCTTGGGGCCCCGGCCAGGTCGCGTTTATGGCTACACCTTC. Translating gives CASSLGPRPGRVYGYTF.

The chain recombines TRBV10-1 with TRBJ1-3, with 10 positions matching TRBD1. Looked up from germline, CDR1 is WNHNN and CDR2 is SYGVQD (reference sequence). Trimming removed 6 bases from V and 7 bases from J; junction bases left unmatched: 6. The CDR3 totals 14 residues. The CDR3 here is CASSRDRGGNTIYF. The CDR3, as DNA: TGCGCCAGCAGCCGGGACAGGGGTGGCAACACCATATATTTT.

The CDR3 sequence: CSVEDQAGGGGGYTF. The CDR3 nucleotides read TGCAGCGTTGAAGATCAGGCGGGAGGCGGTGGTGGCTACACCTTC. This rearrangement joins TRBV29-1 to TRBJ1-2, with D unclear. CDR1 SQVTM and CDR2 ANQGSEA come from the germline V gene. This CDR3 is 15 amino acids long. Trimming left V 0 bases short and J 7 bases short, with 18 bases between.

J is TRBJ2-5 and V is TRBV29-1; 8 positions agree with TRBD2. The CDR3 contains 14 residues. Germline trimming cut 1 base from V and 3 bases from J; bases unmatched to any gene: 4. Germline V gene sequence: CDR1 SQVTM, CDR2 ANQGSEA. The CDR3 bases are TGCAGCGTTGAAGGCGGGGGGCACGAAGAGACCCAGTACTTC. This gives the protein CSVEGGGHEETQYF.

The chain carries TRBV7-9 and TRBJ1-4; D unclear. V was pared by 2 bases and J by 6 bases, with 7 bases between. The length of the CDR3 is 13 residues. Germline CDR1 reads SEHNR; CDR2 reads FQNEAQ (reference sequence). CDR3 region: CASSLYEYEKLFF. DNA for the CDR3: TGTGCCAGCAGCTTATACGAGTATGAAAAACTGTTTTTT.

The chain joins TRBV4-2 to TRBJ1-3; no definite D call. Germline CDR1 is LGHNA and CDR2 is YNFKEQ. V lost 0 bases and J 4 bases, leaving 13 bases between the germline ends. This CDR3 has 16 amino acids. The CDR3 reads CASSQDLAGGGNTIYF. For the CDR3, the DNA is TGTGCCAGCAGCCAAGATCTGGCCGGCGGAGGAAACACCATATATTTT.

The CDR3 loop reads CASSYSNQDYGYTF. For the CDR3, the DNA is TGTGCCAGCAGTTACTCGAATCAGGACTATGGCTACACCTTC. This chain uses TRBV6-5 with TRBJ1-2; D is unresolved. Germline V gives CDR1 MNHEY, CDR2 SVGAGI. The CDR3 has 14 residues. V gave up 0 bases and J gave up 3 bases, with 8 bases separating them.

This chain joins TRBV4-2 and TRBJ2-1; 11 bases match TRBD2. The CDR3 consists of 15 residues. Germline V gene data show CDR1 as LGHNA and CDR2 as YNFKEQ. Losses at the gene ends were 0 bases for V and 7 bases for J; bases not matched to a gene: 2. Here the CDR3 reads CASSQELAGVNEQFF. DNA for the CDR3: TGTGCCAGCAGCCAAGAACTAGCGGGGGTGAATGAGCAGTTCTTC.

In its sample, this clone was seen a few times. The chain couples TRBV4-3 to TRBJ2-7; 8 nucleotides align to TRBD2. V shed 4 bases, J shed 0 bases, and the junction held 8 bases outside the gene matches. The CDR3 extends over 16 amino acids. Germline V gives CDR1 LGHNA, CDR2 YSLEER. CDR3 loop: CASSPDSGTFSYEQYF. The CDR3 nucleotides are TGCGCCAGCAGCCCTGATAGCGGGACGTTCTCCTACGAGCAGTACTTC.

The chain links TRBV2 to TRBJ2-7, with D possibly TRBD2 on 5 matching bases. Trimming left V 6 bases short and J 3 bases short, with 12 bases between. Germline values: CDR1 SNHLY, CDR2 FYNNEI. This CDR3 has 13 amino acids. CDR3 DNA: TGTGCCAGCAGGGACCGGGGAAGCTACGAGCAGTACTTC. Its protein product is CASRDRGSYEQYF.

V and J are TRBV5-1 and TRBJ2-3, with a possible D match to TRBD1 (6 bases). Germline V gene lookup returns CDR1 SGHRS and CDR2 YFSETQ. Trimming took off 4 bases at V and 1 base at J, with 16 bases between the two ends. CDR3 length: 16 amino acids. Here the CDR3 DNA reads TGCGCCAGCAGCCCAGAAGGCAGGGGCGGCACAGATACGCAGTATTTT. As protein: CASSPEGRGGTDTQYF. Together with reference TRBV5-1 and TRBJ2-3, the CDR3 gives the full variable domain: KAGVTQTPRYLIKTRGQQVTLSCSPISGHRSVSWYQQTPGQGLQFLFEYFSETQRNKGNFPGRFSGRQFSNSRSEMNVSTLELGDSALYLCASSPEGRGGTDTQYFGPGTRLTVL.

J is TRBJ1-2 and V is TRBV11-3; 9 bases line up with TRBD1. The CDR3 spans 15 residues. The germline gives CDR1 SGHNT, CDR2 YENEEA. V shed 5 bases and J 1 base; nucleotides not matched to a gene: 5. The CDR3 DNA reads as TGTGCCAGCAGCCCCCGGGACAGGGTTAACTATGGCTACACCTTC. Its protein is CASSPRDRVNYGYTF.

The chain joins TRBV21-1 to TRBJ2-7; the DNA was not compared with TRBD2, the D call given in the table. TRBV21-1 is a listed pseudogene. The CDR3 covers 15 residues. The CDR3 is CASSKESYSSYEQYF. Here the CDR3 DNA reads TGTGCCAGCAGCAAAGAATCATACTCTTCCTACGAGCAGTACTTC.

This chain joins TRBV6-5 and TRBJ2-3; D is ambiguous. Germline CDR1 is MNHEY and CDR2 is SVGAGI. V lost 5 bases and J lost 6, with 6 bases in between. This CDR3 contains 11 residues. The CDR3 DNA reads as TGTGCCAGCAGTCTATTGGATACGCAGTATTTT. Its protein product is CASSLLDTQYF.

The V call is TRBV6-5, the J call TRBJ2-7; no clear D. Deletions cut 5 bases from V and 5 bases from J, with 10 bases between. CDR1 is MNHEY and CDR2 is SVGAGI in the germline V gene. The CDR3 covers 12 residues. CDR3: CASSRGKDEQYF. The CDR3 DNA reads as TGTGCCAGCAGTCGAGGCAAGGACGAGCAGTACTTC.

The chain has TRBV5-1 and TRBJ1-2; a weak D match, TRBD1 (6 bases). This CDR3 has 12 residues. Deletions cut 5 bases from V and 7 bases from J, with 12 bases between. The V gene's germline CDR1 is SGHRS and CDR2 YFSETQ. In DNA, the CDR3 is TGCGCCAGCAGGTTGCGAGGGGGTGGCTACACCTTC. It encodes CASRLRGGGYTF.

The chain has TRBV5-1 and TRBJ2-7, with TRBD2 matching 9 bases. Germline CDR1 and CDR2: SGHRS and YFSETQ. CDR3 length: 15 amino acids. The V segment lost 4 bases and the J segment 3 bases; nucleotides outside the gene matches: 8. Written as DNA, the CDR3 is TGCGCCAGCAGCCCCGTTCCTAGCGGGATCTACGAGCAGTACTTC. This sequence encodes CASSPVPSGIYEQYF.

This clone came up a few times. The chain is built from TRBV10-3 and TRBJ1-2; D may be TRBD1 (6 bases). Per the germline V gene, CDR1 is ENHRY and CDR2 is SYGVKD. Trimming removed 6 bases at V and 2 bases at J, with 13 bases between. This CDR3 spans 14 amino acids. As DNA, the CDR3 is TGTGCCATCAGGGGGATTGACAGGAACTATGGCTACACCTTC. Residues: CAIRGIDRNYGYTF.

The V call is TRBV12-5, the J call TRBJ1-5; no firm D call. The V end lost 0 bases, the J end lost 5 bases, and 11 bases lay between the germline ends. In germline, CDR1 is LGHNT, CDR2 FRNRAP. There are 15 residues in the CDR3. For the CDR3, the DNA is TGTGCTAGTGGTTTGGTGGAGGACTCTTATCAGCCCCAGCATTTT. This codes for CASGLVEDSYQPQHF.